A single sample is the source of the 22 T cell receptor beta chains below, sequenced in a study of STAT5B mutations in CD4+ large granular lymphocyte leukemia. Data came from immunoSEQ multiplex PCR; TCRdb stores just in-frame clones and leaves some out. The sample holds almost 30,000 clones; approximately 79% are singletons and the top ten take roughly 6.4%. Sequenced input: CD4+ T cells from blood buffy coats. These receptors all come from a human donor in good health.

This chain joins TRBV6-1 and TRBJ1-2, with D perhaps matching TRBD1 (5 bases). The CDR3 runs 16 residues. The germline CDR1 and CDR2 sequences are MNHNS and SASEGT. Deletions cut 2 bases from V and 8 bases from J, with 21 bases between. CDR3 residues: CASSEKRQMLLGGYTF. For the CDR3, the DNA is TGTGCCAGCAGTGAAAAGAGACAGATGCTACTAGGCGGCTACACCTTC.

The V gene is TRBV11-2, the J gene TRBJ2-1, with 8 bases fitting TRBD2. There are 16 residues in the CDR3. J gave up 5 bases and V 5 bases, and 11 bases lay outside the gene matches. CDR1 is SGHAT, CDR2 FQNNGV, per germline. The CDR3 loop is CASSQRVSGGHNEQFF. As DNA, the CDR3 is TGTGCCAGCAGCCAGCGGGTGAGCGGGGGCCACAATGAGCAGTTCTTC.

CDR3: CASSPTVTTNEKLFF. The DNA for the CDR3 is TGCGCCAGCAGCCCTACAGTCACAACTAATGAAAAACTGTTTTTT. The chain is built from TRBV4-1 and TRBJ1-4; D ambiguous. With 4 bases removed from V and 0 bases from J, the gap between germline ends came to 9 bases. Germline V gene data show CDR1 as MGHRA and CDR2 as YSYEKL. The CDR3 length is 15 residues.

J is TRBJ2-6 and V is TRBV4-1; 10 bases fit TRBD1. The J segment lost 0 bases and the V segment lost 1 base, leaving 3 bases of the junction unmatched. The germline V gene encodes CDR1 MGHRA and CDR2 YSYEKL. This CDR3 is built from 18 residues. The CDR3 bases are TGCGCCAGCAGCCAAGCCGGGACAGGGGCCTCTGGGGCCAACGTCCTGACTTTC. Translating gives CASSQAGTGASGANVLTF.

The V call is TRBV19, the J call TRBJ2-2, with 9 positions matching TRBD2. The CDR3 is made up of 16 amino acids. V dropped 1 base and J dropped 7; count of bases not matched to a gene: 7. Germline V CDR1 and CDR2: LNHDA, SQIVND (reference sequence). CDR3 protein: CASSIGGLARVGELFF. In DNA form, the CDR3 reads TGTGCCAGTAGTATAGGGGGACTAGCAAGGGTCGGGGAGCTGTTTTTT.

This chain joins TRBV6-6 and TRBJ2-1, with D possibly being TRBD1 (6 bases). V lost 5 bases to trimming and J lost 4 bases, with 12 bases between them. This CDR3 comprises 14 residues. Germline V CDR1 and CDR2: MNHNY, SVGAGI (reference sequence). CDR3 coding DNA: TGTGCCAGCAGTGGAACAGGGAAATACAATGAGCAGTTCTTC. Translation: CASSGTGKYNEQFF.

V usage is TRBV10-3 and J usage is TRBJ1-2; 7 positions agree with TRBD1. The J segment lost 6 bases and the V segment lost 0 bases, leaving 22 bases of the junction unmatched. Germline V gene data show CDR1 as ENHRY and CDR2 as SYGVKD. The CDR3 extends over 20 amino acids. Here the CDR3 reads CAISESDSKRAGGFIDGYTF. The CDR3 nucleotides read TGTGCCATCAGTGAGTCCGACTCCAAAAGGGCAGGGGGATTTATAGATGGCTACACCTTC.

The chain links TRBV19 to TRBJ1-1, with D possibly being TRBD1 (6 bases). The length of the CDR3 is 15 residues. Per germline, CDR1 LNHDA and CDR2 SQIVND (reference sequence). V was clipped by 4 bases and J by 6 bases, with 18 bases between them. In DNA, the CDR3 is TGTGCCAGTAGTACTGACAGGCCCTGGAGCGCTGAAGCTTTCTTT. It specifies CASSTDRPWSAEAFF.

The chain has TRBV28 and TRBJ2-4, with D possibly matching TRBD1 (7 bases). CDR3 length: 16 residues. V gave up 3 bases and J gave up 6 bases, with 18 bases separating them. The germline V gene encodes CDR1 MDHEN and CDR2 SYDVKM. The CDR3 DNA reads TGTGCCAGCAGTTTCTTTGGTGGAGGGGGCGGAAACATTCAGTACTTC. Its protein is CASSFFGGGGGNIQYF.

The rearrangement links TRBV19 to TRBJ1-4, with 7 positions matching TRBD1. After removal of 5 bases from V and 3 bases from J, the junction contained 3 bases not matched to a gene. Germline V lookup: CDR1 LNHDA, CDR2 SQIVND (reference sequence). This CDR3 spans 14 amino acids. The CDR3 region is CASSLTGANEKLFF. Here the CDR3 DNA reads TGTGCCAGTAGTCTAACAGGGGCTAATGAAAAACTGTTTTTT.

The chain joins TRBV9 to TRBJ1-6, with D perhaps TRBD1 (5 bases). V was shortened by 2 bases and J by 7 bases, with 10 bases between the two germline ends. The CDR3 loop spans 14 amino acids. Germline V lookup: CDR1 SGDLS, CDR2 YYNGEE. CDR3 nucleotides: TGTGCCAGCAGCGTTGGGGGGGGGAATTCACCCCTCCACTTT. Protein sequence: CASSVGGGNSPLHF.

This clone has only a few counts. The chain uses TRBV7-2 and TRBJ1-6, with D possibly being TRBD1 (5 bases). The V end was cut by 5 bases, the J end by 7 bases, with 15 bases between. Germline-derived CDR1 and CDR2 are SGHTA and FQGNSA. CDR3 length: 15 amino acids. The CDR3 reads CASSPRGTRNSPLHF. In DNA form, the CDR3 reads TGTGCCAGCAGCCCACGGGGGACGAGGAATTCACCCCTCCACTTT.

This clone has a single count. The chain carries TRBV18 and TRBJ1-4; D not resolved. V gave up 5 bases and J gave up 4 bases, with 8 bases separating them. The germline gives CDR1 KGHSH, CDR2 LQKENI. This CDR3 contains 13 residues. CDR3 sequence (DNA): TGTGCCAGCTCAGAACTAAGTAATGAAAAACTGTTTTTT. It codes for CASSELSNEKLFF.

The chain couples TRBV4-3 to TRBJ1-1; D is unresolved. The V gene's germline CDR1 is LGHNA and CDR2 YSLEER. V was cut by 4 bases and J by 5 bases, with 8 bases left in between. This CDR3 contains 12 residues. Written as DNA, the CDR3 is TGCGCCAGCAGCCGTCAGAGGACTGAAGCTTTCTTT. Its protein product is CASSRQRTEAFF.

The V and J genes are TRBV15 and TRBJ1-5; no reliable D call. In germline, CDR1 is LNHNV, CDR2 YYDKDF (reference sequence). This CDR3 has 15 residues. V lost 0 bases and J 6 bases, leaving 12 bases between the germline ends. The CDR3 nucleotides are TGTGCCACCAGCAGAGAACCTCAGGAGGGTCAGCCCCAGCATTTT. It encodes CATSREPQEGQPQHF.

The V and J genes are TRBV10-3 and TRBJ2-5, with D possibly being TRBD2 (6 bases). V was pared by 6 bases and J by 5 bases, with 13 bases between. CDR3 size: 13 residues. Germline-derived CDR1 and CDR2 are ENHRY and SYGVKD. CDR3 DNA sequence: TGTGCCATCAGCGGGGGTTTATTTGAGACCCAGTACTTC. The encoded protein is CAISGGLFETQYF.

The chain has TRBV6-5 and TRBJ1-2, with 7 bases that match TRBD1. V lost 6 bases to trimming and J lost 4 bases; unmatched junction nucleotides: 11. The CDR3 runs to 15 residues. Germline-derived CDR1 and CDR2 are MNHEY and SVGAGI. The chain's CDR3 is CASRDPGGEGYGYTF. The CDR3 coding sequence is TGTGCCAGCAGGGACCCAGGGGGGGAGGGCTATGGCTACACCTTC.

The rearrangement uses TRBV6-1 and TRBJ1-2; no clear D. This CDR3 spans 13 amino acids. V was shortened by 1 base and J by 7 bases, with 10 bases between the two germline ends. Germline V gene sequence: CDR1 MNHNS, CDR2 SASEGT. The CDR3 reads CASSEGVFVGYTF. Here the CDR3 DNA reads TGTGCCAGCAGTGAAGGCGTATTTGTTGGCTACACCTTC.

The V and J genes are TRBV5-4 and TRBJ2-5, with 10 bases that match TRBD2. V was clipped by 0 bases and J by 5 bases; unmatched bases: 1. CDR1 is SGHNT, CDR2 YYREEE, per germline (reference sequence). The CDR3 spans 14 residues. The CDR3 here is CASSLDSGGETQYF. For the CDR3, the DNA is TGTGCCAGCAGCTTGGATAGCGGGGGGGAGACCCAGTACTTC. The full variable domain, with the rest looked up from reference TRBV5-4 and TRBJ2-5, is ETGVTQSPTHLIKTRGQQVTLRCSSQSGHNTVSWYQQALGQGPQFIFQYYREEENGRGNFPPRFSGLQFPNYSSELNVNALELDDSALYLCASSLDSGGETQYFGPGTRLLVL.

V and J are TRBV6-5 and TRBJ1-2, with 7 bases fitting TRBD1. Trimming cost V 0 bases and J 4 bases; bases outside gene matches: 5. This CDR3 spans 15 amino acids. Looked up from germline, CDR1 is MNHEY and CDR2 is SVGAGI. The CDR3 region is CASSYSEGQPYGYTF. The CDR3, as DNA: TGTGCCAGCAGTTACTCAGAGGGACAGCCCTATGGCTACACCTTC.

This chain links TRBV7-9 with TRBJ1-5; 9 nucleotides agree with TRBD1. Germline CDR1 is SEHNR and CDR2 is FQNEAQ (reference sequence). This CDR3 region has 15 residues. The V segment lost 5 bases and the J segment 5 bases; nucleotides outside the gene matches: 7. The chain's CDR3 is CASSVGQGSDQPQHF. The CDR3 DNA reads TGTGCCAGCAGCGTAGGACAGGGGTCCGATCAGCCCCAGCATTTT.

The chain uses TRBV19 and TRBJ1-2; unclear D gene. Trimming stripped 0 bases from V and 4 bases from J, with 9 bases between. This CDR3 has 14 amino acids. Germline assignment: CDR1 LNHDA and CDR2 SQIVND (reference sequence). Written as DNA, the CDR3 is TGTGCCAGTAGTATAGAGGGAAAATCCTATGGCTACACCTTC. Amino acid sequence: CASSIEGKSYGYTF.